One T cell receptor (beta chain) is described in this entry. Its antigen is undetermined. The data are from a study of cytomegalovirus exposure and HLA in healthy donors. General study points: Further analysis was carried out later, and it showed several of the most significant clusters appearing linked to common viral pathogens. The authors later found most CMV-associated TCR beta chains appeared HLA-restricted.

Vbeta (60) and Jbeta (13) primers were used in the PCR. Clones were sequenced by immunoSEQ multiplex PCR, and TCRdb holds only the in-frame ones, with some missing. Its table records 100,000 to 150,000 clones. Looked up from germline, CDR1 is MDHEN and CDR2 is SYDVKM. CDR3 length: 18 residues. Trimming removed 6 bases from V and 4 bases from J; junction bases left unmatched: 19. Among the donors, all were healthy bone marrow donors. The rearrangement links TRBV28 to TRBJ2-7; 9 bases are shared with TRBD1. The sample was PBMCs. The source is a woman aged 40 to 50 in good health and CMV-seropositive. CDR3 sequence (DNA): TGTGCCAGCAGAGAACAGGGGGCGGAATTTTTCCGGTCATACGAGCAGTACTTC. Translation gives CASREQGAEFFRSYEQYF.